The 18 T cell receptor beta chains below come from one sample, sequenced in a study of shared clonotypes between healthy human individuals. Naive-designated CD8 cells lacked CD45RO, were positively enriched for CCR7, and omitted terminally differentiated effector memory CD45RA+ cells. Sequencing was performed with immunoSEQ multiplex PCR; in TCRdb, only in-frame clones are kept and a portion is missing. The table includes some 2 million clones, about 95% detected once. The sample consisted of naive CD8+ T cells sorted from blood. These receptors originate from a man aged 18 to 30 in good health.

The chain is built from TRBV4-1 and TRBJ2-2; D gene uncertain. Germline V gene data show CDR1 as MGHRA and CDR2 as YSYEKL. CDR3 length: 12 amino acids. Trimming pared 3 bases from V and 8 bases from J, leaving 7 bases between. The CDR3 DNA reads as TGCGCCAGCAGCCATCCAGGAGGGGAGCTGTTTTTT. Its translation: CASSHPGGELFF.

The CDR3 DNA follows: TGTGCCAGCACCGACCCAAGCGGGAGCCCCTACGAGCAGTACTTC. Protein: CASTDPSGSPYEQYF. V is TRBV2 and J is TRBJ2-7; 8 positions agree with TRBD2. The CDR3 is made up of 15 amino acids. Germline V gene sequence: CDR1 SNHLY, CDR2 FYNNEI. The trim removed 7 bases at V and 2 bases at J, leaving 10 bases unmatched.

Details on this clone: Other nucleotide sequences in the sample specify the same CDR3. V gene TRBV4-3 combines with J gene TRBJ2-5; 9 nucleotides line up with TRBD2. Trimming cost V 1 base and J 4 bases; bases outside gene matches: 4. The CDR3 totals 15 residues. Germline CDR1 and CDR2: LGHNA and YSLEER. CDR3 sequence: CASSQGAGGGETQYF. CDR3 nucleotide sequence: TGCGCCAGCAGCCAAGGAGCGGGAGGCGGAGAGACCCAGTACTTC.

The chain links TRBV5-8 to TRBJ2-7; D unclear. The CDR3 totals 15 residues. Germline-derived CDR1 and CDR2 are SGHTS and YDEGEE. The V end lost 1 base, the J end lost 0 bases, and 11 bases lay between the germline ends. CDR3 in amino acids: CASSLYQISSYEQYF. CDR3 coding DNA: TGTGCCAGCAGCTTGTACCAGATTAGCTCCTACGAGCAGTACTTC.

A single count supports this clone. The chain has TRBV7-2 and TRBJ2-7; the match to TRBD2 covers 9 bases. CDR1 SGHTA and CDR2 FQGNSA come from the germline V gene. The CDR3 is made up of 16 amino acids. The trim removed 1 base at V and 2 bases at J, leaving 6 bases unmatched. The CDR3 bases are TGTGCCAGCAGCTTAGGGCGGCGGGGGGGCACCTACGAGCAGTACTTC. Encoded protein: CASSLGRRGGTYEQYF.

This rearrangement joins TRBV5-1 to TRBJ2-3; possibly TRBD2 for D (5 bases). V lost 2 bases, J lost 0 bases, and 13 bases lay in between. The germline V gene has CDR1 SGHRS and CDR2 YFSETQ. CDR3 length: 16 amino acids. DNA of the CDR3: TGCGCCAGCAGCTTTTTTACCCCGGGGAGCACAGATACGCAGTATTTT. The encoded protein is CASSFFTPGSTDTQYF. The complete variable domain, with remaining parts taken from reference TRBV5-1 and TRBJ2-3, reads KAGVTQTPRYLIKTRGQQVTLSCSPISGHRSVSWYQQTPGQGLQFLFEYFSETQRNKGNFPGRFSGRQFSNSRSEMNVSTLELGDSALYLCASSFFTPGSTDTQYFGPGTRLTVL.

The J gene is TRBJ2-7, the V gene TRBV27; TRBD1 aligns across 10 bases. The germline gives CDR1 MNHEY, CDR2 SMNVEV (reference sequence). The V and J ends lost 6 bases and 2 bases, in that order; junction bases with no gene match: 4. CDR3 length: 14 residues. As DNA, the CDR3 is TGTGCCAGCAGGGGACAGGGGTACACCTACGAGCAGTACTTC. Its protein is CASRGQGYTYEQYF.

This clone has just one count. V and J are TRBV19 and TRBJ2-7, with D perhaps matching TRBD1 (5 bases). This CDR3 has 17 amino acids. The V end was cut by 3 bases, the J end by 0 bases, with 18 bases between. CDR1 is LNHDA, CDR2 SQIVND, per germline (reference sequence). This CDR3 is CASSIQLGAEISYEQYF. The CDR3 DNA follows: TGTGCCAGTAGTATTCAACTTGGGGCGGAGATCTCCTACGAGCAGTACTTC.

The chain carries TRBV10-2 and TRBJ1-5; TRBD1 agrees at 7 bases. With 4 bases clipped from V and 5 bases from J, the junction kept 8 bases outside the gene matches. CDR3 length equals 15 residues. Per germline, CDR1 WSHSY and CDR2 SAAADI. CDR3 loop: CASSATGDRYQPQHF. The DNA of the CDR3 is TGCGCCAGCAGTGCAACAGGGGACCGGTATCAGCCCCAGCATTTT.

V gene TRBV7-3 combines with J gene TRBJ2-7; D is possibly TRBD2 (5 bases). This CDR3 is 13 amino acids long. The germline gives CDR1 SGHTA, CDR2 FQGTGA. The V and J ends lost 0 bases and 5 bases respectively, with 8 bases between them. The CDR3 sequence is CASSLTKRDEQYF. The CDR3 bases are TGTGCCAGCAGCTTAACGAAGAGGGACGAGCAGTACTTC.

The chain has TRBV19 and TRBJ1-4; 8 bases map to TRBD1. After removal of 3 bases from V and 15 bases from J, the junction contained 9 bases not matched to a gene. This CDR3 is built from 13 residues. Germline loops: CDR1 LNHDA, CDR2 SQIVND (reference sequence). CDR3 bases: TGTGCCAGTAGTATCGACATCACAGGGGGTTTGTTTTTT. Encoded protein: CASSIDITGGLFF.

The V call is TRBV4-1, the J call TRBJ2-3; 8 bases fit TRBD2. The CDR3 spans 14 residues. V was pared by 1 base and J by 6 bases, with 3 bases of the junction left unmatched. CDR1 and CDR2 (germline): MGHRA, YSYEKL. The CDR3 nucleotides are TGCGCCAGCAGCCAAGCCATAGCGGGGGATACGCAGTATTTT. Its translation: CASSQAIAGDTQYF.

The chain joins TRBV5-1 to TRBJ2-7; D possibly matches TRBD1 or TRBD2 (5 bases each). In germline, CDR1 is SGHRS, CDR2 YFSETQ. The CDR3 extends over 15 amino acids. V lost 1 base and J 4 bases, leaving 15 bases between the germline ends. The CDR3 coding sequence is TGCGCCAGCAGCTTGTCGGCAGTGGGGACGTACGAGCAGTACTTC. Protein sequence: CASSLSAVGTYEQYF.

CDR3 sequence (DNA): TGCAGCGTTATAGCGGGGGGGCGGGGAGATACGCAGTATTTT. Its protein is CSVIAGGRGDTQYF. The chain has TRBV29-1 and TRBJ2-3; 11 nucleotides line up with TRBD2. Germline-derived CDR1 and CDR2 are SQVTM and ANQGSEA. The V segment lost 5 bases and the J segment 5 bases; nucleotides outside the gene matches: 6. This CDR3 region has 14 residues.

With regard to this clone: Other DNA sequences in the sample encode the same CDR3. This chain joins TRBV5-8 and TRBJ2-7; 8 nucleotides match TRBD1. Germline trimming cut 0 bases from V and 2 bases from J; bases unmatched to any gene: 4. This CDR3 comprises 15 residues. Germline lookup yields CDR1 SGHTS and CDR2 YDEGEE. The CDR3 region has the DNA TGTGCCAGCAGCTTGGTGGCAGGGGGCCCCTACGAGCAGTACTTC. This codes for CASSLVAGGPYEQYF. Full variable domain (remainder filled in from reference TRBV5-8 and TRBJ2-7): EAGVTQSPTHLIKTRGQQATLRCSPISGHTSVYWYQQALGLGLQFLLWYDEGEERNRGNFPPRFSGRQFPNYSSELNVNALELEDSALYLCASSLVAGGPYEQYFGPGTRLTVT.

The chain has TRBV10-3 and TRBJ2-7; D perhaps matches TRBD1 (5 bases). Germline lookup yields CDR1 ENHRY and CDR2 SYGVKD. Trimming removed 5 bases at V and 4 bases at J, with 12 bases between. The CDR3 sequence is 13 residues long. The CDR3 sequence is CAISPLTDYEQYF. The CDR3 DNA reads TGTGCCATCAGTCCCCTGACAGATTACGAGCAGTACTTC.

V usage is TRBV4-1 and J usage is TRBJ2-2; 8 bases are a match to TRBD2. The CDR3 spans 15 residues. V trimming: 4 bases; J trimming: 5 bases; junction bases outside the gene matches: 6. CDR1 and CDR2 from the germline V gene are MGHRA and YSYEKL. CDR3 in amino acids: CASSPSERGTGELFF. In DNA form, the CDR3 reads TGCGCCAGCAGCCCGAGTGAGCGGGGGACCGGGGAGCTGTTTTTT.

The chain employs TRBV4-1 and TRBJ1-2; possibly TRBD1 for D (5 bases). This CDR3 is 15 amino acids long. V was trimmed by 4 bases and J by 2 bases, leaving 14 bases between them. Germline V gives CDR1 MGHRA, CDR2 YSYEKL. CDR3 sequence (DNA): TGCGCCAGCAGCCCCCCAGGGAGGGACAACTATGGCTACACCTTC. It specifies CASSPPGRDNYGYTF.